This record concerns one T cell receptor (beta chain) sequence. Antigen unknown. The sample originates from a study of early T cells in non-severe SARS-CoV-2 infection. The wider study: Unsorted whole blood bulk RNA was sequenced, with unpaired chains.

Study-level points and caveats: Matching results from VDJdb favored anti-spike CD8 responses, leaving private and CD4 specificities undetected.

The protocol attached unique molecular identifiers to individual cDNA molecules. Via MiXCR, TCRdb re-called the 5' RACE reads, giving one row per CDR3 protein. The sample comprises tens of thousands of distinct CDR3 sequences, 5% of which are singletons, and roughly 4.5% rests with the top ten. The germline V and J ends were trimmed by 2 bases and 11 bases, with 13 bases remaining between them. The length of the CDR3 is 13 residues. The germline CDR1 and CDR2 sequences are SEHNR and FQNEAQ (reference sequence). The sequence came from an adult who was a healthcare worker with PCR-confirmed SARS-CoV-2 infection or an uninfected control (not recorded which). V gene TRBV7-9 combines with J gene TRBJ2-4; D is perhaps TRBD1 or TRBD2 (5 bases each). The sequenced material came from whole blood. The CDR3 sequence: CASSLRGTGVQYF. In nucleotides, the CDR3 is TGTGCCAGCAGCTTAAGGGGTACCGGGGTTCAGTACTTC.